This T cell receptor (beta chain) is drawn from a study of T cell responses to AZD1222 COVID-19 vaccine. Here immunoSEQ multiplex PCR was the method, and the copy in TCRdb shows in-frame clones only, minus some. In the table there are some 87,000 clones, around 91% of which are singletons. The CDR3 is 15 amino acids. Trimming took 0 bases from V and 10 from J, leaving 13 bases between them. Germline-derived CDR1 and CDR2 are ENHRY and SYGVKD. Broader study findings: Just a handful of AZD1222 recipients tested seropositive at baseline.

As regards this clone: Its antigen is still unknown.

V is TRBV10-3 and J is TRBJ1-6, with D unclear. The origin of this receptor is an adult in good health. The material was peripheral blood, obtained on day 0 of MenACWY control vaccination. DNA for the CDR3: TGTGCCATCAGTGAGTCTTGGCCCGGGGAATCACCCCTCCACTTT. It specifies CAISESWPGESPLHF.